The 10 T cell receptor beta chains given below trace back to one sample, sequenced in a study of PD-L1 blockade in urothelial cancer. Regarding time point: pretreatment peripheral blood. Libraries were prepared by immunoSEQ multiplex PCR; TCRdb keeps only in-frame clonotypes and omits some of them. The profile covers roughly 130,000 clones, with roughly 83% appearing a single time and 3.2% taken by the ten largest. The material was PBMCs, obtained around atezolizumab (anti-PD-L1) treatment. The receptors originated from a man aged 50-59 years with urothelial cancer.

V and J are TRBV5-1 and TRBJ2-7; TRBD1 might be the D (5 bases). From germline, CDR1 is SGHRS and CDR2 YFSETQ. V gave up 0 bases and J gave up 5 bases, with 15 bases separating them. The CDR3 totals 15 residues. The CDR3 sequence is CASSLVTGMKNEQYF. For the CDR3, the DNA is TGCGCCAGCAGCTTGGTAACAGGTATGAAGAACGAGCAGTACTTC.

The chain couples TRBV5-1 to TRBJ1-1, with TRBD1 matching over 7 bases. The V segment lost 2 bases and the J segment 0 bases; nucleotides outside the gene matches: 7. The germline V gene has CDR1 SGHRS and CDR2 YFSETQ. The CDR3 sequence is 16 residues long. CDR3 coding DNA: TGCGCCAGCAGCTTAGCCTACAGGGGACTGAACACTGAAGCTTTCTTT. Translated: CASSLAYRGLNTEAFF.

The chain is built from TRBV30 and TRBJ2-2, with D possibly matching TRBD1 (6 bases). CDR1 is GTSNPN and CDR2 is SVGIG in the germline V gene (reference sequence). The CDR3 covers 14 residues. V was clipped by 6 bases and J by 5 bases, with 16 bases between them. The CDR3 region is CACRRGSLTGELFF. The CDR3 DNA is TGTGCCTGCCGTAGGGGGAGCTTAACCGGGGAGCTGTTTTTT.

V usage is TRBV4-2 and J usage is TRBJ2-1; 12 bases map to TRBD2. CDR1 is LGHNA and CDR2 is YNFKEQ in the germline V gene. Trimming cost V 4 bases and J 9 bases; bases outside gene matches: 13. This CDR3 has 17 amino acids. CDR3 amino acids: CASSPPAASGRAGEQFF. Written as DNA, the CDR3 is TGTGCCAGCAGCCCACCTGCGGCTAGCGGGAGGGCCGGTGAGCAGTTCTTC.

This rearrangement joins TRBV28 to TRBJ1-1; a possible D gene is TRBD1 (5 bases). Germline V lookup: CDR1 MDHEN, CDR2 SYDVKM. Trimming left V 5 bases short and J 0 bases short, with 13 bases between. The CDR3 sequence is 15 residues long. CDR3 nucleotide sequence: TGTGCCAGCAGTGGGGCGGGGGAGATGAACACTGAAGCTTTCTTT. It is translated as CASSGAGEMNTEAFF.

The chain recombines TRBV28 with TRBJ2-3; no reliable D call. CDR3 size: 13 residues. CDR1 MDHEN and CDR2 SYDVKM come from the germline V gene. V was clipped by 3 bases and J by 4 bases, with 8 bases between them. The CDR3 DNA follows: TGTGCCAGCAGTTTCCTGGCGGCAGATACGCAGTATTTT. The encoded protein is CASSFLAADTQYF.

V usage is TRBV15 and J usage is TRBJ2-7; 7 bases are shared with TRBD1. The CDR3 consists of 16 residues. Germline V gene sequence: CDR1 LNHNV, CDR2 YYDKDF (reference sequence). Germline trimming cut 6 bases from V and 4 bases from J; bases unmatched to any gene: 15. CDR3 loop: CATRSPTGTDPYEQYF. CDR3 sequence (DNA): TGTGCCACCAGGAGCCCGACCGGGACAGATCCTTACGAGCAGTACTTC.

The J gene is TRBJ2-1, the V gene TRBV11-2, with 8 bases lining up with TRBD2. The V and J ends lost 2 bases and 8 bases, in that order; junction bases with no gene match: 5. CDR3 length: 14 amino acids. Germline CDR1 is SGHAT and CDR2 is FQNNGV. For the CDR3, the DNA is TGTGCCAGCAGCTTAAGCGGGAGTATCTATGAGCAGTTCTTC. It is translated as CASSLSGSIYEQFF.

The V call is TRBV7-9, the J call TRBJ1-6; D gene unclear. This CDR3 is built from 13 residues. The V gene lost 3 bases and the J gene lost 7 bases, with 7 bases spanning the gap. Germline values: CDR1 SEHNR, CDR2 FQNEAQ (reference sequence). The CDR3 DNA is TGTGCCAGCAGCTTTACCGGGAATTCACCCCTCCACTTT. Protein: CASSFTGNSPLHF.

This clone appeared a few times. The rearrangement links TRBV30 to TRBJ2-2, with 9 bases identical to TRBD1. The CDR3 loop spans 14 amino acids. Per germline, CDR1 GTSNPN and CDR2 SVGIG (reference sequence). J gave up 1 base and V 4 bases, and 1 base lay outside the gene matches. The CDR3 DNA follows: TGTGCCTGGATGGGACAGGGGAACACCGGGGAGCTGTTTTTT. Translation: CAWMGQGNTGELFF.